This is a list of T cell receptor beta chains from one sample in a study of T cell responses to AZD1222 COVID-19 vaccine. Produced via immunoSEQ multiplex PCR; TCRdb's table is partial and in-frame only. The repertoire holds some 100,000 clones, with just over 85% as singletons. This specimen was peripheral blood, taken on day 0 of AZD1222 vaccination. The receptors were gathered from an adult in good health. CDR3s include the opening cysteine and the closing phenylalanine or tryptophan. D genes are given only for firm matches. Only some rows state a clone size, as once, few, many or a class for expanded clones.

TRBJ1-2 | - | TRBV4-3 | - | CASSPGAEGYYGYTF | TGCGCCAGCAGCCCGGGGGCGGAGGGGTACTATGGCTACACCTTC
TRBJ2-7 | TRBD2 | TRBV6-5 | - | CASRGTSGSSYEQYF | TGTGCCAGCAGAGGGACTAGCGGGAGCTCCTACGAGCAGTACTTC
TRBJ2-5 | - | TRBV19 | - | CASSISQGRQETQYF | TGTGCCAGTAGTATTAGCCAGGGGCGACAAGAGACCCAGTACTTC
TRBJ1-2 | TRBD1 | TRBV30 | - | CAWNPDRGLGGYTF | TGTGCCTGGAACCCGGACAGGGGCCTCGGGGGCTACACCTTC
TRBJ2-7 | - | TRBV5-5 | - | CASSLAETYEQYF | TGTGCCAGCAGCTTGGCAGAAACCTACGAGCAGTACTTC
TRBJ2-1 | - | TRBV7-3 | few | CASSLRQGARGSGAFNEQFF | TGTGCCAGCAGCTTACGGCAGGGGGCGAGGGGTAGCGGGGCGTTCAATGAGCAGTTCTTC
TRBJ2-7 | TRBD1 | TRBV19 | - | CASSISGTGDYEQYF | TGTGCCAGTAGTATTTCCGGGACAGGGGATTACGAGCAGTACTTC
TRBJ1-4 | - | TRBV7-2 | few | CASDTRGRTNEKLFF | TGTGCCAGCGATACCCGGGGGCGAACTAATGAAAAACTGTTTTTT
TRBJ1-2 | - | TRBV28 | - | CASSPDSYGYTF | TGTGCCAGCAGTCCCGACAGCTATGGCTACACCTTC
TRBJ1-4 | - | TRBV2 | - | CASNQDLSEKLFF | TGTGCCAGCAACCAGGATTTAAGTGAAAAACTGTTTTTT
TRBJ2-1 | - | TRBV29-1 | - | CSVSNNEQFF | TGCAGCGTTTCGAACAATGAGCAGTTCTTC
TRBJ1-2 | TRBD1 | TRBV7-6 | - | CASSATGGSNYGYTF | TGTGCCAGCAGCGCAACAGGGGGCTCTAACTATGGCTACACCTTC
TRBJ2-7 | - | TRBV7-9 | - | CASSLYTGSHEQYF | TGTGCCAGCAGCTTATATACGGGTTCCCACGAGCAGTACTTC
TRBJ1-6 | - | TRBV5-1 | - | CASSVGQSNSPLHF | TGCGCCAGCAGCGTCGGACAGAGTAATTCACCCCTCCACTTT